The clone carrying this T cell receptor (beta chain) has only a few counts. Its antigen is currently unknown. Described time point: patch test 3, about 24 weeks after DPC sensitization. Treatment reported: therapeutic diphenylcyclopropenone sensitization with weekly scalp DPC. The J segment lost 4 bases and the V segment lost 2 bases, leaving 6 bases of the junction unmatched. Germline lookup yields CDR1 MGHRA and CDR2 YSYEKL. CDR3 size: 15 residues. Original analysis: Counting gave a median of around 96,000 TCRs per sample, with values ranging from about 23,224 to 690,600. TCRdb reprocessed the RACE reads with MiXCR, giving one entry per CDR3 protein. These V and J calls are TCRdb output, not the study's own analysis. This table holds about 190,000 distinct CDR3 sequences, more than 20% found once. The sample is drawn from a study of human T cells and chemical hapten exposure. As for the study in general: The use of 2% DPC on 2 cm by 2 cm of upper inner arm skin constituted sensitization. Throughout the approximately 24-week study, diphenylcyclopropenone was applied weekly to the patients' scalps.

Study findings and constraints: No alteration of TCRs above 1 in 1000 frequency was seen with DPC sensitization.

The sequencing used whole blood, collected in connection with sensitization to the hapten diphenylcyclopropenone (DPC). This chain uses TRBV4-1 with TRBJ2-3, with 7 nucleotides matching TRBD2. The sequence was collected from a woman aged 35 to 49 with alopecia areata. Some clones in this sample may be carry-over from other donors' samples. DNA for the CDR3: TGCGCCAGCAGCCAATGGGGGGGTTCGGCAGATACGCAGTATTTT. It translates to CASSQWGGSADTQYF.